This TCR beta chain was sequenced in a study of molecular identifiers for immune sequencing clone quantification. Study summary: RNA from approximately 20,000 or 98,000 naive CD8 cells was split five ways in replicates, with four sequenced.

MiXCR was run by TCRdb on the PCR reads, yielding one entry per CDR3 protein. The table has about 60,000 distinct CDR3 sequences, 15% to 20% seen once. Worth noting for this clonotype: Its target is not known. Being one base from a much bigger clone, this may be a read error.

Libraries from naive CD8 cells were generated from roughly 18,000 to 920,000 sorted cells (with 10%, 30% or 50% RNA). A CD8+CD4-CCR7+CD45RA+ phenotype served as the sorting definition for naive CD8 T cells. Study-level findings and limits: Under 1% of molecules in naive cells, but over 98% of effector molecules, belonged to clones above 20 RNA copies.

CDR1 is ENHRY, CDR2 SYGVKD, per germline. This CDR3 has 14 amino acids. This receptor was obtained from a human donor in good health. Some libraries in this study had Jurkat cell RNA spiked in. The chain couples TRBV10-3 to TRBJ1-2, with D possibly matching TRBD1 (5 bases). Material: naive CD8+ T cells from blood, with Jurkat cell RNA spiked in. Subset reported: FACS-sorted CD8+CD4-CCR7+CD45RA+ naive T cells. The chain's CDR3 is CVISPTDRSYGYTF. The CDR3, as DNA: TGTGTCATCAGTCCCACCGACAGAAGCTATGGCTACACCTTC.